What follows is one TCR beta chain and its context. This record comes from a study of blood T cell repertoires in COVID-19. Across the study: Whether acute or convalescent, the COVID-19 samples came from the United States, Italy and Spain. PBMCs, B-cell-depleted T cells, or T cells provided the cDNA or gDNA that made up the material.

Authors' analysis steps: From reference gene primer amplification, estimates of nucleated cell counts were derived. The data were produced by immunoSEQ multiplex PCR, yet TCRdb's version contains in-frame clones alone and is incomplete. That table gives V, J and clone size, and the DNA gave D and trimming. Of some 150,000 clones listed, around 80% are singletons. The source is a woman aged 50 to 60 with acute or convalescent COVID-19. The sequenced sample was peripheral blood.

CDR3 nucleotide sequence: TGTGCCAGCAGAGAAAAACGACTTACAGGGCACTATGGCTACACCTTC. This gives the protein CASREKRLTGHYGYTF. The chain is built from TRBV6-1 and TRBJ1-2; weak D call: TRBD1 (6 bases). CDR1 is MNHNS, CDR2 SASEGT, per germline. V was shortened by 6 bases and J by 3 bases, with 20 bases between the two germline ends. This CDR3 comprises 16 residues.